The next 28 T cell receptor beta chains were all read from a single sample in a study of T cells after yellow fever vaccination. TCRdb redid the calling of the 5' RACE reads with MiXCR, one entry per CDR3 protein. The sample has 450,000 to 600,000 distinct CDR3 sequences; less than 20% are singletons. Sequencing used PBMCs, obtained 5 days after the first yellow fever vaccination. The receptors were sampled from a man aged 18 to 30 who received the YFV17D yellow fever vaccine.

This chain joins TRBV2 and TRBJ1-2; a weak D match, TRBD1 (5 bases). CDR1 and CDR2 from the germline V gene are SNHLY and FYNNEI. V was trimmed by 8 bases and J by 8 bases, leaving 15 bases between them. This CDR3 is built from 12 residues. The CDR3 nucleotides are TGTGCCAGCCAGGGCCCCGGGCCCGGCTACACCTTC. Translating it yields CASQGPGPGYTF.

This clonotype was counted ten times or more. The V gene is TRBV12-3 or TRBV12-4, the J gene TRBJ1-1; weak D call: TRBD1 (5 bases). CDR3 length equals 13 residues. Trimming took 4 bases from V and 0 from J, leaving 6 bases between them. The CDR3 DNA is TGTGCCAGCAGTTCACAGGTGAACACTGAAGCTTTCTTT. Protein product: CASSSQVNTEAFF.

The rearrangement joins TRBV20-1 to TRBJ1-2; D gene unclear. The CDR3 loop spans 11 amino acids. V lost 3 bases and J lost 4, with 6 bases in between. The V gene's germline CDR1 is DFQATT and CDR2 SNEGSKA (reference sequence). The CDR3 sequence: CSASISYGYTF. The CDR3 nucleotides read TGCAGTGCTAGTATCAGCTATGGCTACACCTTC.

This clonotype has more than one count but fewer than ten. J is TRBJ2-2 and V is TRBV3-1, with D possibly TRBD1 on 6 matching bases. This CDR3 is 13 amino acids long. The germline V gene has CDR1 LGHDT and CDR2 YNNKEL (reference sequence). V gave up 2 bases and J gave up 9 bases, with 10 bases separating them. The CDR3 here is CASSQQGRRELFF. CDR3 bases: TGTGCCAGCAGCCAACAGGGGCGCAGGGAGCTGTTTTTT.

This clonotype has a handful of counts. The chain is built from TRBV2 and TRBJ1-1; 7 bases map to TRBD1. Trimming cost V 8 bases and J 1 base; bases outside gene matches: 7. Germline V gene sequence: CDR1 SNHLY, CDR2 FYNNEI. This CDR3 has 14 amino acids. The CDR3 DNA sequence: TGTGCCAGCTGCTCCGGGACAGCGAACACTGAAGCTTTCTTT. Encoded protein: CASCSGTANTEAFF.

This clonotype came up a few times. The V gene is TRBV6-1, the J gene TRBJ1-5, with D unresolved. Trimming cost V 3 bases and J 2 bases, with 8 bases left between them. This CDR3 is built from 14 residues. Germline lookup yields CDR1 MNHNS and CDR2 SASEGT. The CDR3 nucleotides read TGTGCCAGCAGTGACAGGTGGGGCAATCAGCCCCAGCATTTT. This translates into CASSDRWGNQPQHF.

This clonotype showed up many times. This rearrangement joins TRBV12-3 or TRBV12-4 to TRBJ2-2; 8 positions agree with TRBD1. V was clipped by 3 bases and J by 6 bases; unmatched bases: 3. The CDR3 has 14 amino acids. CDR3 coding DNA: TGTGCCAGCAGTTTCCAGGGGGCGGCCGGGGAGCTGTTTTTT. Translating it yields CASSFQGAAGELFF.

This clonotype showed up many times. V usage is TRBV4-1 and J usage is TRBJ2-4, with D unresolved. The CDR3 sequence is 15 residues long. The V gene lost 0 bases and the J gene lost 1 base, with 7 bases spanning the gap. CDR1 is MGHRA, CDR2 YSYEKL, per germline. The CDR3 here is CASSQEGVAKNIQYF. Written as DNA, the CDR3 is TGCGCCAGCAGCCAAGAGGGCGTCGCCAAAAACATTCAGTACTTC.

A remark on this clonotype: A junction boundary mismatches the germline segment, possibly from a read error. This chain links TRBV9 with TRBJ2-6, with D hard to call. Germline V gives CDR1 SGDLS, CDR2 YYNGEE. The CDR3 loop spans 8 amino acids. The CDR3 DNA sequence: TGTGCCAGCAGCGAGGCCGCTTTC. Protein: CASSEAAF.

The V and J genes are TRBV24-1 and TRBJ2-1, with 7 bases that match TRBD1. CDR3 length: 17 residues. CDR1 and CDR2 from the germline V gene are KGHDR and SFDVKD. Trimming at V came to 4 bases and at J to 4 bases, leaving 12 bases not matched to a gene. CDR3 sequence (DNA): TGTGCCACCAGTGACCCATCTCAACAGGGGATATACAATGAGCAGTTCTTC. Translation gives CATSDPSQQGIYNEQFF.

The chain employs TRBV7-2 and TRBJ2-2; 7 positions match TRBD1. Germline V gene lookup returns CDR1 SGHTA and CDR2 FQGNSA. The V segment lost 4 bases and the J segment 5 bases; nucleotides outside the gene matches: 7. This CDR3 region has 15 residues. CDR3 sequence: CASSSLRGRTGELFF. Written as DNA, the CDR3 is TGTGCCAGCAGCTCCCTCAGGGGGAGAACCGGGGAGCTGTTTTTT.

The V call is TRBV4-3, the J call TRBJ2-5; D is undetermined. The CDR3 has 15 residues. The germline CDR1 and CDR2 sequences are LGHNA and YSLEER. The V and J ends lost 0 bases and 2 bases respectively, with 10 bases between them. In DNA form, the CDR3 reads TGCGCCAGCAGCCAAGATAGGGCAGCTCAAGAGACCCAGTACTTC. As protein: CASSQDRAAQETQYF.

V is TRBV4-3 and J is TRBJ2-7, with D possibly matching TRBD1 (6 bases). Germline CDR1 is LGHNA and CDR2 is YSLEER. The V gene lost 4 bases and the J gene lost 3 bases, with 13 bases spanning the gap. This CDR3 comprises 14 residues. CDR3 DNA sequence: TGCGCCAGCAGCCCCGCGACAGGAAGCTACGAGCAGTACGTC. Translation gives CASSPATGSYEQYV.

This clonotype was counted between two and nine times. The V call is TRBV9, the J call TRBJ2-1, with D tentatively TRBD2 (6 bases). The CDR3 is 14 residues long. Deletions cut 4 bases from V and 4 bases from J, with 12 bases between. The germline CDR1 and CDR2 sequences are SGDLS and YYNGEE. For the CDR3, the DNA is TGTGCCAGCAGCTTAGCGGACCAATACAATGAGCAGTTCTTC. Translation: CASSLADQYNEQFF.

The V and J genes are TRBV4-2 and TRBJ2-7, with 8 bases identical to TRBD1. Germline values: CDR1 LGHNA, CDR2 YNFKEQ. V gave up 5 bases and J gave up 4 bases; unmatched junction bases: 10. The length of the CDR3 is 15 residues. CDR3 coding DNA: TGTGCCAGCAGCGCCCGGACAGGGTGGATATACGAGCAGTACGTC. Its protein is CASSARTGWIYEQYV.

J is TRBJ2-7 and V is TRBV18, with D possibly matching TRBD1 (6 bases). There are 13 residues in the CDR3. V was clipped by 0 bases and J by 6 bases, with 9 bases between them. The germline V gene encodes CDR1 KGHSH and CDR2 LQKENI. The CDR3 loop is CASSPPGAIEQYF. CDR3 DNA: TGTGCCAGCTCACCACCGGGGGCTATCGAGCAGTACTTC.

The rearrangement uses TRBV27 and TRBJ2-1; 15 bases are shared with TRBD2. Germline lookup yields CDR1 MNHEY and CDR2 SMNVEV (reference sequence). This CDR3 spans 16 amino acids. V lost 3 bases to trimming and J lost 12 bases; unmatched junction nucleotides: 9. The CDR3 protein is CASSFPGLAGGSGQFF. CDR3 in DNA: TGTGCCAGCAGTTTCCCGGGACTAGCGGGGGGCTCGGGGCAGTTCTTC.

This clonotype was observed at least ten times. The CDR3 reads CASSGTGADQPQHF. The CDR3 bases are TGTGCCAGCAGTGGGACAGGGGCCGATCAGCCCCAGCATTTT. V is TRBV2 and J is TRBJ1-5; 9 nucleotides align to TRBD1. CDR1 and CDR2 (germline): SNHLY, FYNNEI. The ends lost 4 bases at V and 5 bases at J; junction bases unmatched: 3. The CDR3 runs 14 residues.

A few counts support this clonotype. The chain employs TRBV6-1 and TRBJ1-2; D is perhaps TRBD1 (6 bases). This CDR3 has 13 amino acids. Trimming took off 6 bases at V and 4 bases at J, with 12 bases between the two ends. Germline V CDR1 and CDR2: MNHNS, SASEGT. CDR3 loop: CASRQEDSYGYTF. The CDR3 DNA reads as TGTGCCAGCAGGCAAGAGGACAGCTATGGCTACACCTTC.

The table lists this clonotype with a few counts. The chain uses TRBV15 and TRBJ2-2; D unclear. Trimming removed 1 base at V and 5 bases at J, with 5 bases between. Germline V gives CDR1 LNHNV, CDR2 YYDKDF (reference sequence). This CDR3 spans 13 amino acids. CDR3 in DNA: TGTGCCACCAGCAGAGCTCATACCGGGGAGCTGTTTTTT. Encoded protein: CATSRAHTGELFF.

This clonotype was detected a few times. The chain combines TRBV12-3 or TRBV12-4 with TRBJ2-1; unclear D gene. The CDR3 sequence is 15 residues long. Trimming took 5 bases from V and 4 from J, leaving 15 bases between them. This CDR3 is CASSPGEERYNEQFF. CDR3 coding DNA: TGTGCCAGCAGTCCCGGTGAGGAGCGTTACAATGAGCAGTTCTTC.

This clonotype was seen only a few times. The chain recombines TRBV20-1 with TRBJ2-3; maybe TRBD2 (5 bases). Germline CDR1 and CDR2: DFQATT and SNEGSKA (reference sequence). Trimming pared 2 bases from V and 2 bases from J, leaving 11 bases between. The CDR3 has 14 residues. This chain's CDR3 is CSARSGLITDTQYF. The CDR3 DNA is TGCAGTGCTAGATCCGGACTGATCACAGATACGCAGTATTTT.

V and J are TRBV18 and TRBJ2-5; 8 nucleotides line up with TRBD1. V dropped 3 bases and J dropped 1; count of bases not matched to a gene: 4. The germline CDR1 and CDR2 sequences are KGHSH and LQKENI. This CDR3 comprises 15 residues. Written as DNA, the CDR3 is TGTGCCAGCTCACCGAGCCAGGGGGCCCAAGAGACCCAGTACTTC. Amino acids: CASSPSQGAQETQYF.

This clonotype was seen once. V gene TRBV4-1 combines with J gene TRBJ1-1, with 8 bases matching TRBD1. The CDR3 sequence is 15 residues long. From germline, CDR1 is MGHRA and CDR2 YSYEKL. The junction had 8 bases not matched to a gene; V was cut back by 0 bases and J by 8 bases. For the CDR3, the DNA is TGCGCCAGCAGCCAAGATAGGGGCAGGGGGCGCGAAGCTTTCTTT. Protein: CASSQDRGRGREAFF.

This clonotype came up a few times. This chain joins TRBV4-3 and TRBJ1-6; no clear D gene. The CDR3 is 12 residues long. In germline, CDR1 is LGHNA, CDR2 YSLEER. Trimming shortened V by 3 bases and J by 12 bases, and 9 bases separated the two germline ends. Here the CDR3 DNA reads TGCGCCAGCAGCCACAAGGGCGAACCCCTCCACTTT. It yields the protein CASSHKGEPLHF.

The chain joins TRBV7-9 to TRBJ2-3; 8 bases are a match to TRBD2. The V segment lost 6 bases and the J segment 5 bases; nucleotides outside the gene matches: 10. The CDR3 consists of 15 residues. Germline V lookup: CDR1 SEHNR, CDR2 FQNEAQ (reference sequence). As DNA, the CDR3 is TGTGCCAGCAGTACCTCGGGGGGGCAGGAAGATACGCAGTATTTT. Translated, it gives CASSTSGGQEDTQYF.

The table lists this clonotype with many counts. The chain joins TRBV6-5 to TRBJ2-7; 8 nucleotides agree with TRBD1. Trimming removed 2 bases from V and 2 bases from J; junction bases left unmatched: 8. Germline values: CDR1 MNHEY, CDR2 SVGAGI. There are 16 residues in the CDR3. The CDR3: CASSYGGTGDTYEQYV. CDR3 in DNA: TGTGCCAGCAGTTACGGGGGGACAGGCGACACCTACGAGCAGTACGTC.

The chain links TRBV5-1 to TRBJ1-2, with 7 positions matching TRBD1. Germline lookup yields CDR1 SGHRS and CDR2 YFSETQ. With V trimmed by 5 bases and J by 2 bases, 6 bases remained unmatched. The CDR3 loop spans 14 amino acids. CDR3 region: CASRRPGQNYGYTF. For the CDR3, the DNA is TGCGCCAGCAGACGACCGGGACAGAACTATGGCTACACCTTC.